The subject of this entry is one T cell receptor beta chain. The antigen is undetermined. This sample was taken from a study of T cell repertoires in cytomegalovirus infection. As for the study in general: Public TCR beta signatures marked donors with CMV infection and the matching HLA.

Each CDR3 protein is one row after TCRdb ran MiXCR on the reads. This sample has approximately 770,000 distinct CDR3 sequences, with 25% to 30% found just once. CDR3 length: 16 residues. With 6 bases clipped from V and 8 bases from J, the junction kept 13 bases outside the gene matches. Points from the study as a whole: The study identified carriers of CMV plus the relevant HLA from cumulative public TCR beta family frequency.

J is TRBJ2-1 and V is TRBV12-3 or TRBV12-4; TRBD2 aligns across 10 bases. This TCR was sampled from a human donor in good health (CMV status not recorded). Some clones in this sample may be carry-over from other donors' samples. The specimen comprised cultured CD8+ T cells from PBMCs, sampled from culture after CMV antigen stimulation. The CDR3 DNA reads as TGTGCCAGCAGGGGGGATCTAGCGGGGGCTTTTTATGAGCAGTTCTTC. Translated: CASRGDLAGAFYEQFF.